A selection of T cell receptor beta chains follows, all from one sample in a study of shared clonotypes between healthy human individuals. Some clones are missing from TCRdb's copy, which holds only in-frame ones; the method was immunoSEQ multiplex PCR. Of more than 2 million clones listed, approximately 94% were seen once; the top ten hold roughly 0.13%. The sample consisted of naive CD4+ T cells sorted from blood. These receptors came from a man in his late teens or twenties in good health. Both conserved end residues are part of each CDR3. A D gene is named only where the DNA matches it firmly. Not every row has a clone size; where given, it reads once, few, many or a size class.

CDR3nt,CDR3aa,d_gene,j_gene,v_gene,abundance
TGTGCCAGCAGTGTCGGGGGCGAGGGCACTGAAGCTTTCTTT,CASSVGGEGTEAFF,NA,TRBJ1-1,TRBV6-1,NA
TGCGCCAGCAGCCAAGATCCAACAGGCAATCAGCCCCAGCATTTT,CASSQDPTGNQPQHF,NA,TRBJ1-5,TRBV4-3,NA
TGTGCCAGTAGGAGGGACTTCCAAGAGACCCAGTACTTC,CASRRDFQETQYF,NA,TRBJ2-5,TRBV19,NA
TGTGCCAGCAGTTCGGTAGGAGAGACCCAGTACTTC,CASSSVGETQYF,NA,TRBJ2-5,TRBV27,NA
TGCGCCAGCAGCGGGGGAAAGGACGTTTATAATTCACCCCTCCACTTT,CASSGGKDVYNSPLHF,NA,TRBJ1-6,TRBV5-1,NA
TGTGCCAGCAGCTTTACTAACTATGGCTACACCTTC,CASSFTNYGYTF,NA,TRBJ1-2,TRBV7-9,NA
TGTGCCAGTAGTATAGGGTGGTCTGGGGCCAACGTCCTGACTTTC,CASSIGWSGANVLTF,NA,TRBJ2-6,TRBV19,NA
TGTGCCAGTAGTATTGCGGGACAGGGGATTCGCGAGCAGTACTTC,CASSIAGQGIREQYF,TRBD1,TRBJ2-7,TRBV19,NA
TGTGCCTGGAGTTCCAGGGTGGTCCATGGCTACACCTTC,CAWSSRVVHGYTF,NA,TRBJ1-2,TRBV30,NA
TGTGCCAGCAGCCCCGACTCCTCTAGCACAGATACGCAGTATTTT,CASSPDSSSTDTQYF,NA,TRBJ2-3,TRBV9,NA
TGCAGCGTTGTCCGACTAGCGGGGAATGAGCAGTTCTTC,CSVVRLAGNEQFF,TRBD2,TRBJ2-1,TRBV29-1,NA
TGTGCCAGCAGCTTGGCGTCGCGGGGGGGCGAGGGTACGCAGTATTTT,CASSLASRGGEGTQYF,TRBD2,TRBJ2-3,TRBV5-4,once
TGTGCCAGCTCACCCCCCGGGACAGGGTTCAGCGAGCAGTACTTC,CASSPPGTGFSEQYF,TRBD1,TRBJ2-7,TRBV18,NA
TGTGCCAGCAGTATTGGGGGTAGCTCCTACGAGCAGTACTTC,CASSIGGSSYEQYF,NA,TRBJ2-7,TRBV11-1,NA
TGTGCCAGCACTGGCGTACAGGGAGATACGCAGTATTTT,CASTGVQGDTQYF,NA,TRBJ2-3,TRBV9,NA
TGTGCCAGCTCACCCGGGACTAGCGGGAGTAATGAGCAGTTCTTC,CASSPGTSGSNEQFF,TRBD2,TRBJ2-1,TRBV18,NA
TGTGCCAGTAGTCTGGCGGGAGAGGGAGAGACCCAGTACTTC,CASSLAGEGETQYF,TRBD2,TRBJ2-5,TRBV19,NA
TGTGCCAGCTCGGAGGGGCAGAACCCTGGGGCCAACGTCCTGACTTTC,CASSEGQNPGANVLTF,NA,TRBJ2-6,TRBV5-4,NA
TGTGCCAGCAGCTTAGTCCCCGTTAATCAGCCCCAGCATTTT,CASSLVPVNQPQHF,NA,TRBJ1-5,TRBV7-2,NA
TGTGCCAGCAGTTACCGGACCGGGCACCAGTCCTACGAGCAGTACTTC,CASSYRTGHQSYEQYF,NA,TRBJ2-7,TRBV6-5,NA
TGTGCCAGCAGCCAGGGACAGGGGTATGAAAAACTGTTTTTT,CASSQGQGYEKLFF,TRBD1,TRBJ1-4,TRBV5-6,NA
TGTGCCAGCTCACCAAAAGTCCTAGCGGGAGGGAGGTCTGGGGCCAACGTCCTGACTTTC,CASSPKVLAGGRSGANVLTF,TRBD2,TRBJ2-6,TRBV18,NA
TGCGCCAGCAGCCCGGGACTAGCGGGACCCACAGATACGCAGTATTTT,CASSPGLAGPTDTQYF,TRBD2,TRBJ2-3,TRBV5-1,NA
TGTGCCAGCAGCGTAGCCAGTACGGGGACCACTGAAGCTTTCTTT,CASSVASTGTTEAFF,NA,TRBJ1-1,TRBV9,NA
TGTGCCAGCAGTGAAAGTGCAGGGGGAGAGACCCAGTACTTC,CASSESAGGETQYF,TRBD1,TRBJ2-5,TRBV6-1,NA
TGTGCCAGCAGCTTTGGTGCGAAACAGCTACAAGAGACCCAGTACTTC,CASSFGAKQLQETQYF,NA,TRBJ2-5,TRBV11-2,NA
TGCAGCGGGGTCGTAGGGCTGGGTGGCTACACCTTC,CSGVVGLGGYTF,NA,TRBJ1-2,TRBV29-1,NA
TGCGCCAGCAGCCAAGAGGCAGGGCCCACCGGGGAGCTGTTTTTT,CASSQEAGPTGELFF,NA,TRBJ2-2,TRBV4-3,NA
TGCGCCAGCAGTGTTGCCAGGGGGCGCCCCTACGAGCAGTACTTC,CASSVARGRPYEQYF,TRBD1,TRBJ2-7,TRBV10-2,NA
TGTGCCAGCACTGGATCGCAGGGGAAGGCTGAAGCTTTCTTT,CASTGSQGKAEAFF,NA,TRBJ1-1,TRBV2,NA
TGTGCCAGCAGCTACAACCCGGGACTCGAGGAGCAGTACTTC,CASSYNPGLEEQYF,NA,TRBJ2-7,TRBV7-2,NA
TGTGCCAGCAGTGATAGCGGGGCTGGCGGGGAGCAGTACTTC,CASSDSGAGGEQYF,TRBD2,TRBJ2-7,TRBV6-5,once
TGTGCCATCAGTGAGTCAGGGAGCACAGATACGCAGTATTTT,CAISESGSTDTQYF,NA,TRBJ2-3,TRBV10-3,once
TGCGCCAGCAGCTCAAGCGGGAGCTCCTACAATGAGCAGTTCTTC,CASSSSGSSYNEQFF,TRBD2,TRBJ2-1,TRBV5-1,NA
TGTGCCAGCAGTTACTCAAATAGCGGAAACCTCTACGAGCAGTACTTC,CASSYSNSGNLYEQYF,NA,TRBJ2-7,TRBV6-5,NA
TGTGCCAGCAGCGCGGACAGGGGTCAGCCCCAGCATTTT,CASSADRGQPQHF,TRBD1,TRBJ1-5,TRBV7-3,NA
TGTGCCTATAGAGAAAGCGGGAATGAGCAGTTCTTC,CAYRESGNEQFF,NA,TRBJ2-1,TRBV30,NA
TGTGCCAGCAGTTTCTGGGCGGACCCCTACGAGCAGTACTTC,CASSFWADPYEQYF,NA,TRBJ2-7,TRBV27,once
TGTGCCAGCAGTTTTACAGGGGGTAGAAGGAACGAGCAGTACTTC,CASSFTGGRRNEQYF,TRBD1,TRBJ2-7,TRBV6-5,once
TGCGCCAGCCGCGGGGACAGAGGAGTCTACGAGCAGTACTTC,CASRGDRGVYEQYF,NA,TRBJ2-7,TRBV5-1,NA
TGTGCCAGCAGCCCCCTTGTTGGGGGGTCCTACGAGCAGTACTTC,CASSPLVGGSYEQYF,NA,TRBJ2-7,TRBV7-9,NA
TGTGCCAGCACCCTATTTGGCCCCTACAATGAGCAGTTCTTC,CASTLFGPYNEQFF,NA,TRBJ2-1,TRBV28,NA
TGTGCCAGCAGCCTGGAGGGTCGCCTCTACGAGCAGTACTTC,CASSLEGRLYEQYF,NA,TRBJ2-7,TRBV5-4,NA
TGTGCCAGCAGCTTGAAAGGGACTAGCGGGAGTTATAATACGCAGTATTTT,CASSLKGTSGSYNTQYF,TRBD2,TRBJ2-3,TRBV5-4,NA
TGTGCCAGCAGCGTAGATCGAGCGGGCTATAATGAGCAGTTCTTC,CASSVDRAGYNEQFF,NA,TRBJ2-1,TRBV9,NA
TGCGCCAGCAGCCAAGCATACCGGGGCCTTAATGAAAAACTGTTTTTT,CASSQAYRGLNEKLFF,NA,TRBJ1-4,TRBV4-3,NA
TGCGCCAGCAGCTGGGACAGGGGTTCACCCCTCCACTTT,CASSWDRGSPLHF,TRBD1,TRBJ1-6,TRBV4-1,NA
TGTGCCAGCACCACAGGGGGCCTTGGCACCGGGGAGCTGTTTTTT,CASTTGGLGTGELFF,TRBD1,TRBJ2-2,TRBV5-4,NA
TGTGCCAGCTCAACCAGCGGGAGCTCCTACGAGCAGTACTTC,CASSTSGSSYEQYF,TRBD2,TRBJ2-7,TRBV18,NA
TGTGCAACCGGGACAGGGGGTCAGCCCCAGCATTTT,CATGTGGQPQHF,TRBD1,TRBJ1-5,TRBV30,NA
TGCGCCAGCAGCTGGGGACAGGCCGAGGAGCAGTACTTC,CASSWGQAEEQYF,TRBD1,TRBJ2-7,TRBV5-1,NA
TGTGCCATCAGTGAGGGGGGGGCCCAGTACTTC,CAISEGGAQYF,TRBD2,TRBJ2-5,TRBV10-3,NA
TGTGCCAGCAGTACCGGACTAGTGACAGAGACCCAGTACTTC,CASSTGLVTETQYF,TRBD2,TRBJ2-5,TRBV6-5,NA
TGTGCCAGCATACCCCCCACCGGGGCCCTCCTTGACAATGAGCAGTTCTTC,CASIPPTGALLDNEQFF,NA,TRBJ2-1,TRBV13,once
TGTGCCTGGAACCCAGCGGGAGTATACAATGAGCAGTTCTTC,CAWNPAGVYNEQFF,TRBD2,TRBJ2-1,TRBV30,NA